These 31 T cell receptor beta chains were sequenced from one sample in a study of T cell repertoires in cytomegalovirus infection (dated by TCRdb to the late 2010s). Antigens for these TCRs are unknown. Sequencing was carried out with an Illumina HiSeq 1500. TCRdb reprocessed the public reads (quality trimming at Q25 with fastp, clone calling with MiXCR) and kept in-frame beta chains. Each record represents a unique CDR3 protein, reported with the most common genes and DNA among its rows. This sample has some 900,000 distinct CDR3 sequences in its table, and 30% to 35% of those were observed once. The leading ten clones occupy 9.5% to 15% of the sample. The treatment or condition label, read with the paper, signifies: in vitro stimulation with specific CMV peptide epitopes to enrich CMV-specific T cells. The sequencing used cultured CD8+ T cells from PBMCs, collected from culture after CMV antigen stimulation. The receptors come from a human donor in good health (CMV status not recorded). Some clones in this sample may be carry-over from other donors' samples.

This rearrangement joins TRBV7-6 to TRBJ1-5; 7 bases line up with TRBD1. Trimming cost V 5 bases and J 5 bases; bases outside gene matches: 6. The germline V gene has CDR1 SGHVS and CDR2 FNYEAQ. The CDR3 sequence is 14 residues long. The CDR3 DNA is TGTGCCAGCAGCCCGGGACAGTTATATCAGCCCCAGCATTTT. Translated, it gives CASSPGQLYQPQHF.

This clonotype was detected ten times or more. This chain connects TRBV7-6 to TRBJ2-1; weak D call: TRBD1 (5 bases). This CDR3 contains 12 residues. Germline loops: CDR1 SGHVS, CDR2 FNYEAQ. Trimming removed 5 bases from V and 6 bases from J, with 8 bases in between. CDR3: CASSGASNEQFF. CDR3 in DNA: TGTGCCAGCAGCGGGGCTAGCAATGAGCAGTTCTTC.

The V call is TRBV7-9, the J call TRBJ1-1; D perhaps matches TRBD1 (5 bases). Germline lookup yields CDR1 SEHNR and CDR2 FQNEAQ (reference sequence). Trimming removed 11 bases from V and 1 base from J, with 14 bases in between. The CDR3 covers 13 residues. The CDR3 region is CAGRTGTNTEAFF. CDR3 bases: TGTGCCGGAAGAACAGGCACGAACACTGAAGCTTTCTTT. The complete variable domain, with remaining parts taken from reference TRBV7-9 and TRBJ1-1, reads DTGVSQNPRHKITKRGQNVTFRCDPISEHNRLYWYRQTLGQGPEFLTYFQNEAQLEKSRLLSDRFSAERPKGSFSTLEIQRTEQGDSAMYLCAGRTGTNTEAFFGQGTRLTVV.

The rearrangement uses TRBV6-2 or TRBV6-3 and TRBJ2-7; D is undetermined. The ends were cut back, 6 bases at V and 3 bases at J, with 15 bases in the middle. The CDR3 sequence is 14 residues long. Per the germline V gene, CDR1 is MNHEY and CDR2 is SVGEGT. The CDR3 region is CASSQAGRVYEQYV. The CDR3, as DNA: TGTGCCAGCAGCCAAGCCGGACGGGTCTACGAGCAGTACGTC.

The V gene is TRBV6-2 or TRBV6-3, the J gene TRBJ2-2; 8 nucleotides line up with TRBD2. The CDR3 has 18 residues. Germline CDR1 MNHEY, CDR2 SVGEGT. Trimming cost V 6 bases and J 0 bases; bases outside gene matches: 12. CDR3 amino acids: CASRLLPGGGTNTGELFF. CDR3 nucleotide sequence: TGTGCCAGCAGACTACTCCCTGGCGGGGGGACGAACACCGGGGAGCTGTTTTTT.

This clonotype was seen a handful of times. The CDR3 sequence: CSVAVLTDTQYF. Here the CDR3 DNA reads TGCAGCGTTGCGGTACTCACAGATACGCAGTATTTT. The chain uses TRBV29-1 and TRBJ2-3; no definite D call. Trimming took 4 bases from V and 2 from J, leaving 7 bases between them. Germline values: CDR1 SQVTM, CDR2 ANQGSEA. The CDR3 covers 12 residues.

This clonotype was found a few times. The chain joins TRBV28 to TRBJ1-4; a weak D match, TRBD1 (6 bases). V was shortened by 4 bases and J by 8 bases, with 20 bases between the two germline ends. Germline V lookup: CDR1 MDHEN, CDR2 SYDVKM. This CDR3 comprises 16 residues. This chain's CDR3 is CASSSNIQGKWEKLFF. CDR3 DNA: TGTGCCAGCAGTTCGAACATCCAGGGGAAATGGGAAAAACTGTTTTTT. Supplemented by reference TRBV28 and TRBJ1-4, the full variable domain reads DVKVTQSSRYLVKRTGEKVFLECVQDMDHENMFWYRQDPGLGLRLIYFSYDVKMKEKGDIPEGYSVSREKKERFSLILESASTNQTSMYLCASSSNIQGKWEKLFFGSGTQLSVL.

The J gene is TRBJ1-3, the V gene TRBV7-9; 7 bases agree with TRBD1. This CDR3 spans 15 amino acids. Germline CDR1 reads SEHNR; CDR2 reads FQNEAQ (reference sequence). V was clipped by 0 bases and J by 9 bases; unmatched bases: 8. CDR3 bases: TGTGCCAGCAGCTTAGCAGACAGGGACAGAGGCACCATATATTTT. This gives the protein CASSLADRDRGTIYF.

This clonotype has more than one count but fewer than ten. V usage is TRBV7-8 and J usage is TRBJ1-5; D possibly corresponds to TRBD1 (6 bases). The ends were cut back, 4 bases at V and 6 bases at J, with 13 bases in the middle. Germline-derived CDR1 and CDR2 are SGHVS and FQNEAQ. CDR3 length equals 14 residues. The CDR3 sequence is CASSSPGVGQPQHF. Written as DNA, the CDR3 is TGTGCCAGCAGCTCGCCAGGGGTCGGTCAGCCCCAGCATTTT.

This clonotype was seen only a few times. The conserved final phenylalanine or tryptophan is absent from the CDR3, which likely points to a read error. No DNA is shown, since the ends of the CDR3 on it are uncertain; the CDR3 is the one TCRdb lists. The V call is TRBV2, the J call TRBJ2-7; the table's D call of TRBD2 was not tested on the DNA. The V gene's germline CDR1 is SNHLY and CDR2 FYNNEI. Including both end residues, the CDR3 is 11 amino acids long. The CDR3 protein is CASSARLAVFP.

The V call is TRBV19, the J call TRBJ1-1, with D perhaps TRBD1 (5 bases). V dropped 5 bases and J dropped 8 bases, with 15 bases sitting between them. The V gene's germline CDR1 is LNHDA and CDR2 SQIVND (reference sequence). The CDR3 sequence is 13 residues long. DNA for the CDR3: TGTGCCAGTAGTCTTCCTCAGGGTACAGAAGCTTTCTTT. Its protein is CASSLPQGTEAFF.

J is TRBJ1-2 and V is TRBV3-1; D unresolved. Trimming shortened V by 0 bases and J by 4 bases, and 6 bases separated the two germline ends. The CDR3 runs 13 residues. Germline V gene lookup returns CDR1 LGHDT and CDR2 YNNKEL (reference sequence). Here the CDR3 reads CASSQDRGYGYTF. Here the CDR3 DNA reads TGTGCCAGCAGCCAAGATCGCGGCTATGGCTACACCTTC.

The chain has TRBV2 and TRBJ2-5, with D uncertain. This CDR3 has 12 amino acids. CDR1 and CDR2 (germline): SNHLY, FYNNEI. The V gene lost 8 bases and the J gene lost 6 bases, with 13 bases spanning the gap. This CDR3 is CASLNLGQTQYF. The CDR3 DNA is TGTGCCAGCTTAAACCTCGGGCAGACCCAGTACTTC.

This chain's CDR3 is CASSPNRGYEQYF. The CDR3 DNA follows: TGTGCCAGCAGCCCGAACAGGGGCTACGAGCAGTACTTC. The chain recombines TRBV7-8 with TRBJ2-7; 7 nucleotides line up with TRBD1. CDR1 and CDR2 from the germline V gene are SGHVS and FQNEAQ. Unmatched junction bases numbered 4, after V lost 5 bases and J lost 3 bases. The CDR3 has 13 residues.

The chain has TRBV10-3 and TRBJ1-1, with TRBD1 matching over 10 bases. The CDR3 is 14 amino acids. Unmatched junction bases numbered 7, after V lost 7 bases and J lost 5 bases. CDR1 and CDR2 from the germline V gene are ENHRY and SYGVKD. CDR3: CAINGDRGGTEAFF. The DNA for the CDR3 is TGTGCCATCAATGGGGACAGGGGAGGAACTGAAGCTTTCTTT.

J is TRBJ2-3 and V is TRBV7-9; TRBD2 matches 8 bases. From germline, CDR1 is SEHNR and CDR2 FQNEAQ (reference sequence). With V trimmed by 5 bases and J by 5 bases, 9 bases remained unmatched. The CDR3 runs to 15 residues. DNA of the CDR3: TGTGCCAGCAGCCCTTTGCGGGGGGTCCTAGATACGCAGTATTTT. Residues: CASSPLRGVLDTQYF. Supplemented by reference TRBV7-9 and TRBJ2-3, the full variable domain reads DTGVSQNPRHKITKRGQNVTFRCDPISEHNRLYWYRQTLGQGPEFLTYFQNEAQLEKSRLLSDRFSAERPKGSFSTLEIQRTEQGDSAMYLCASSPLRGVLDTQYFGPGTRLTVL.

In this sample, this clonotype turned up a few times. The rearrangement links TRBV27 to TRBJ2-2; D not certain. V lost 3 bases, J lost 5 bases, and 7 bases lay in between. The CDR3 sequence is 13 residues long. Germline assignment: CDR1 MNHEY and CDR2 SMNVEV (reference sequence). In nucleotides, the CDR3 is TGTGCCAGCAGTTTTTGGTGGACCGGGGAGCTGTTTTTT. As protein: CASSFWWTGELFF.

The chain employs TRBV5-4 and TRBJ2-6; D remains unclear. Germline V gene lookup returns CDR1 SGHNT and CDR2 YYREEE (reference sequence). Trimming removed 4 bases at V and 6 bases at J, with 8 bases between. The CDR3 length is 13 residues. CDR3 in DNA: TGTGCCAGCAGCCCCGTTACGGCCAACGTCCTGACTTTC. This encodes CASSPVTANVLTF.

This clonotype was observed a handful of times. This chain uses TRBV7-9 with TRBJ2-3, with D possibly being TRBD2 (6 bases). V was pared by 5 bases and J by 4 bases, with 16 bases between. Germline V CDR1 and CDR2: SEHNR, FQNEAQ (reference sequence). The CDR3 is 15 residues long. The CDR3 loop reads CASSPRGGSADTQYF. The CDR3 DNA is TGTGCCAGCAGCCCTCGTGGGGGGTCGGCAGATACGCAGTATTTT.

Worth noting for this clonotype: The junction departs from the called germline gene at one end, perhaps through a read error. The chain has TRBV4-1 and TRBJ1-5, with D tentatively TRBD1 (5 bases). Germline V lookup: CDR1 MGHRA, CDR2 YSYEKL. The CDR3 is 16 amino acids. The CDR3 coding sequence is TGCGCCAGTAGCCAAGAGGACACAAATAGCAATCAGCCCCAGCATTTT. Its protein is CASSQEDTNSNQPQHF.

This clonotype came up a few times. In nucleotides, the CDR3 is TGTGCCAGCAGCCGAATATTCCGGGACGGAGGGAATGAAAAACTGTTTTTT. Translated: CASSRIFRDGGNEKLFF. This rearrangement joins TRBV7-8 to TRBJ1-4; D may be TRBD1 (5 bases). CDR3 length: 17 amino acids. V was cut by 5 bases and J by 5 bases, with 21 bases left in between. In germline, CDR1 is SGHVS, CDR2 FQNEAQ.

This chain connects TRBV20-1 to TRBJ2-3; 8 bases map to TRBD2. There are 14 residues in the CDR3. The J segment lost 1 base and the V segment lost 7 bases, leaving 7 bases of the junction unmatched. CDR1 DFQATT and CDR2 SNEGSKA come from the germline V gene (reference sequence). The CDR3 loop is CSVSDSGGTDTQYF. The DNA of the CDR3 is TGCAGTGTTTCGGATAGCGGGGGCACAGATACGCAGTATTTT.

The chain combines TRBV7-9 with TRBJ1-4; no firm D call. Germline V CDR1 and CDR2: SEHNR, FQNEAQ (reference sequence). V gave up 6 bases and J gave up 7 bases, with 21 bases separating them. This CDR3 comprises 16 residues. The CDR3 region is CASRSSPGPNGEKLFF. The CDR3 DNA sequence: TGTGCCAGCAGATCGAGCCCCGGCCCGAACGGTGAAAAACTGTTTTTT. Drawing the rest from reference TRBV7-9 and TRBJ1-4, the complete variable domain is DTGVSQNPRHKITKRGQNVTFRCDPISEHNRLYWYRQTLGQGPEFLTYFQNEAQLEKSRLLSDRFSAERPKGSFSTLEIQRTEQGDSAMYLCASRSSPGPNGEKLFFGSGTQLSVL.

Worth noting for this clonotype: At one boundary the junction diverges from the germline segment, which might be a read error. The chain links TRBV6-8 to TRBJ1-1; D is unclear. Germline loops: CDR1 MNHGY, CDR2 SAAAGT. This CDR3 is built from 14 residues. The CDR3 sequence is CASSYSTRGIEVFF. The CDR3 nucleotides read TGTGCCAGCAGTTACTCGACTCGAGGAATTGAAGTTTTCTTT.

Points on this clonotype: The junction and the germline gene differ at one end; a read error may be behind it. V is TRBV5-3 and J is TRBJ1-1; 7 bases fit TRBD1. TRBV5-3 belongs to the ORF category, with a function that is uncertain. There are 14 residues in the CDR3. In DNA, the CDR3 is TGTGCCAGCAGCTGGCCCGGGACAGCAGAGGAGACTTTCTTT. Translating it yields CASSWPGTAEETFF.

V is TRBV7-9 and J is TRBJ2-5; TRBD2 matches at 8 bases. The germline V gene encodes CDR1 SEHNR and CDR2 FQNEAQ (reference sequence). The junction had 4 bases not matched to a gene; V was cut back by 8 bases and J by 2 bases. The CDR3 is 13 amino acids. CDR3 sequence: CASLAGPQETQYF. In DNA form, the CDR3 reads TGTGCCAGCCTAGCGGGCCCTCAAGAGACCCAGTACTTC.

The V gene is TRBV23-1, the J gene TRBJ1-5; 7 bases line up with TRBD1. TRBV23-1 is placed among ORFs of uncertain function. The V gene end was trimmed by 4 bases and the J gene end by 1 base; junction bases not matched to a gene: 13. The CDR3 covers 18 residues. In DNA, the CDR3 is TGCGCCAGCAGTCCCCGGACAGGTCCATATGGGAGCAATCAGCCCCAGCATTTT. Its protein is CASSPRTGPYGSNQPQHF.

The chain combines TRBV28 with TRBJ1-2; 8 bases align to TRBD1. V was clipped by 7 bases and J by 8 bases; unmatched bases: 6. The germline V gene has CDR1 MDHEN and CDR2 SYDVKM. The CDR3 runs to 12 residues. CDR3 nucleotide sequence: TGTGCCAGCATTACAGGGGGTCGGGGCTACACCTTC. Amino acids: CASITGGRGYTF.

CDR3 protein: CASMSSGGELFF. As DNA, the CDR3 is TGTGCCAGCATGTCCAGTGGCGGGGAGCTGTTTTTT. The rearrangement uses TRBV6-8 and TRBJ2-2; D remains unclear. The germline V and J ends were trimmed by 7 bases and 7 bases, with 10 bases remaining between them. The germline V gene encodes CDR1 MNHGY and CDR2 SAAAGT. The length of the CDR3 is 12 residues.

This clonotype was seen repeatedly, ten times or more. CDR3: CASSYAGVDQPQHF. DNA of the CDR3: TGTGCCAGCAGCTATGCCGGGGTCGACCAGCCCCAGCATTTT. This chain connects TRBV7-8 to TRBJ1-5; D is ambiguous. The ends were cut back, 4 bases at V and 7 bases at J, with 14 bases in the middle. This CDR3 spans 14 amino acids. Per germline, CDR1 SGHVS and CDR2 FQNEAQ.

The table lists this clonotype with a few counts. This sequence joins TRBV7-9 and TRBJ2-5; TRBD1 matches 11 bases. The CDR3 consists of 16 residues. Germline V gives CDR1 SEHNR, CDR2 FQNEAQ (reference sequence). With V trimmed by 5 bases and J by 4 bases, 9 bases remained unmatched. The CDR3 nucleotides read TGTGCCAGCAGCCCGCCGGACAGGGGGCCTCGAGAGACCCAGTACTTC. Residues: CASSPPDRGPRETQYF. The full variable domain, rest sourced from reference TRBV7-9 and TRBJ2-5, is DTGVSQNPRHKITKRGQNVTFRCDPISEHNRLYWYRQTLGQGPEFLTYFQNEAQLEKSRLLSDRFSAERPKGSFSTLEIQRTEQGDSAMYLCASSPPDRGPRETQYFGPGTRLLVL.